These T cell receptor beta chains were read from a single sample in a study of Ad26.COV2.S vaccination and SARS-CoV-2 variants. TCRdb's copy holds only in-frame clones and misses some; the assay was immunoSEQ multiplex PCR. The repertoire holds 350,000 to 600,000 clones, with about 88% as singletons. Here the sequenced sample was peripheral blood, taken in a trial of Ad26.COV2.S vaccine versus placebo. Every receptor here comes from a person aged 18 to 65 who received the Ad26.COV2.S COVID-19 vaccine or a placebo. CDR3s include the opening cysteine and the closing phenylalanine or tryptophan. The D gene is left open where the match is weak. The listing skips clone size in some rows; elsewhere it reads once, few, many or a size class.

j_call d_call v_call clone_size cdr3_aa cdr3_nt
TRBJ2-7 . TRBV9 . CASSVAPKSITYEQYF TGTGCCAGCAGCGTAGCCCCTAAGTCTATAACCTACGAGCAGTACTTC
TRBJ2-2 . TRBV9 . CASSVGSGELFF TGTGCCAGCAGCGTCGGCTCCGGGGAGCTGTTTTTT
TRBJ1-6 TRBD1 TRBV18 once CASSLGQENSPLHF TGTGCCAGCTCACTGGGACAGGAGAATTCACCCCTCCACTTT
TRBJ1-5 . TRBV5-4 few CASSLTDSNQPQHF TGTGCCAGCAGCTTGACAGATAGCAATCAGCCCCAGCATTTT
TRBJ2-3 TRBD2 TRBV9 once CASSVGLAGNTDTQYF TGTGCCAGCAGCGTGGGACTAGCGGGGAACACAGATACGCAGTATTTT
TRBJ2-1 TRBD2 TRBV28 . CASSSRLAAYNEQFF TGTGCCAGCAGTTCCCGACTAGCGGCCTACAATGAGCAGTTCTTC
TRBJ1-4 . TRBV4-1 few CASSQAGDDEKLFF TGCGCCAGCAGCCAAGCCGGCGACGATGAAAAACTGTTTTTT
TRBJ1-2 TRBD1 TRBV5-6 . CASGGQGNNYGYTF TGTGCCAGCGGGGGACAGGGGAACAACTATGGCTACACCTTC
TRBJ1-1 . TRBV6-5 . CASNGGRRTEAFF TGTGCCAGCAATGGGGGGCGACGGACTGAAGCTTTCTTT
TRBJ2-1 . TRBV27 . CASSKAPVDEQFF TGTGCCAGCAGTAAAGCCCCAGTTGATGAGCAGTTCTTC
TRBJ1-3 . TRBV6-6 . CASSSRNPGGSDTIYF TGTGCCAGCAGTTCCCGCAATCCGGGGGGGTCCGACACCATATATTTT
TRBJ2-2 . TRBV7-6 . CASSLATKSTGELFF TGTGCCAGCAGCTTAGCGACCAAGAGCACCGGGGAGCTGTTTTTT
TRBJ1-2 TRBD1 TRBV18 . CASSARDRGTSTRGYTF TGTGCCAGCTCAGCCCGGGACAGGGGCACTTCGACCAGGGGCTACACCTTC
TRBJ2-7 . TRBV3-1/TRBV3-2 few CASSPRTGSSYEQYF TGTGCCAGCAGCCCCAGGACTGGAAGCTCCTACGAGCAGTACTTC
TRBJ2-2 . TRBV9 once CASSAPGHFGELFF TGTGCCAGCAGCGCCCCCGGACATTTCGGGGAGCTGTTTTTT
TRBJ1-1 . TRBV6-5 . CASSSAGTPFF TGTGCCAGCAGTTCGGCCGGGACACCTTTTTTT
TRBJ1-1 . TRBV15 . CATSRAEGLATEAFF TGTGCCACCAGCAGAGCGGAGGGGCTGGCCACTGAAGCTTTCTTT
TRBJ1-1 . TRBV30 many CARIPWTANTEAFF TGTGCCCGGATACCGTGGACAGCTAACACTGAAGCTTTCTTT
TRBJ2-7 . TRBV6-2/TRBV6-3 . CASSYSMGGSYEQYF TGTGCCAGCAGTTACTCGATGGGCGGCTCCTACGAGCAGTACTTC
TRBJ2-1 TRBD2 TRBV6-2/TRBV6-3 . CASSYGGGGANEQFF TGTGCCAGCAGTTACGGAGGCGGGGGGGCCAATGAGCAGTTCTTC
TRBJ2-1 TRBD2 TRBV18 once CASSPRLAGAQALYNEQFF TGTGCCAGCTCACCCCGACTAGCGGGGGCCCAGGCCCTCTACAATGAGCAGTTCTTC
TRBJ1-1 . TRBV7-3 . CASSSDGNTEAFF TGTGCCAGCAGCTCGGACGGGAACACTGAAGCTTTCTTT
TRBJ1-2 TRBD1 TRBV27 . CASSPIPDRVYGYTF TGTGCCAGCAGTCCGATCCCAGACAGGGTGTATGGCTACACCTTC
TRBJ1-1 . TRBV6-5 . CASSPGQRGGTEAFF TGTGCCAGCAGTCCCGGACAGAGGGGGGGCACTGAAGCTTTCTTT
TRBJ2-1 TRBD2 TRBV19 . CASSATSGSSSYNEQFF TGTGCCAGTAGTGCGACTAGCGGGAGTTCCTCCTACAATGAGCAGTTCTTC
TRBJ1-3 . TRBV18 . CASSRQDSSGNTIYF TGTGCCAGCTCACGTCAGGACTCCTCTGGAAACACCATATATTTT
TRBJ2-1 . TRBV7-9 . CASSLPRSTSDPNEQFF TGTGCCAGCAGCTTACCTAGATCGACTAGTGACCCGAATGAGCAGTTCTTC